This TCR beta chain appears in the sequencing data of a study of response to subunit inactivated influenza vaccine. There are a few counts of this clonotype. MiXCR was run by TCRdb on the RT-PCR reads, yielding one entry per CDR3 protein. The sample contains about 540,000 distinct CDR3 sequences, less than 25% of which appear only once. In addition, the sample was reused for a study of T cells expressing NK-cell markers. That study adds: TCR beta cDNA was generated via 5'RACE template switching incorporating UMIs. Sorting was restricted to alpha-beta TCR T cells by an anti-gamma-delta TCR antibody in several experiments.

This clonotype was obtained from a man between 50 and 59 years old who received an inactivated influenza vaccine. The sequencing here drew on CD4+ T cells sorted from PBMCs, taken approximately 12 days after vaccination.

CDR3 region: CASRNGQGSDTQYF. The CDR3 DNA sequence: TGCGCCAGCCGAAACGGACAGGGGTCGGATACGCAGTATTTT. The chain joins TRBV5-1 to TRBJ2-3, with 9 bases fitting TRBD1. The CDR3 covers 14 residues. Trimming took 7 bases from V and 6 from J; bases not matched to a gene: 9. Germline V CDR1 and CDR2: SGHRS, YFSETQ.